The 16 T cell receptor beta chains given below trace back to one sample, sequenced in a study of PD-1 blockade in classical Hodgkin lymphoma. Autologous stem cell transplantation was followed by relapse in every patient, and brentuximab vedotin exposure varied. TCRdb's copy holds only in-frame clones and misses some; the assay was immunoSEQ multiplex PCR. The sample shows some 13,000 clones, approximately 79% of them seen only once. The starting material was peripheral blood mononuclear cells (PBMCs), obtained at baseline. The receptors were gathered from a human donor with classical Hodgkin lymphoma.

The V call is TRBV19, the J call TRBJ2-6, with D uncertain. The CDR3 sequence is 13 residues long. Germline V lookup: CDR1 LNHDA, CDR2 SQIVND (reference sequence). V was clipped by 6 bases and J by 0 bases, with 3 bases between them. The CDR3 DNA sequence: TGTGCCAGTAGGAACTCTGGGGCCAACGTCCTGACTTTC. Its protein product is CASRNSGANVLTF.

The rearrangement uses TRBV6-1 and TRBJ1-2, with D perhaps matching TRBD1 (6 bases). Germline assignment: CDR1 MNHNS and CDR2 SASEGT. The CDR3 is 11 amino acids. Between the trimmed V and J ends, which lost 8 bases and 7 bases, there was a span of 11 bases. The chain's CDR3 is CASVRGAGYTF. CDR3 DNA: TGTGCCAGCGTCCGGGGGGCTGGCTACACCTTC.

The chain links TRBV27 to TRBJ2-7; D may be TRBD1 or TRBD2 (5 bases each). The CDR3 has 16 residues. CDR1 is MNHEY, CDR2 SMNVEV, per germline (reference sequence). V was trimmed by 5 bases and J by 6 bases, leaving 23 bases between them. The CDR3 reads CASSKRRGTENLEQYF. DNA of the CDR3: TGTGCCAGCAGTAAAAGGCGAGGGACGGAGAACCTCGAGCAGTACTTC.

The V call is TRBV30, the J call TRBJ2-5; D possibly corresponds to TRBD2 (6 bases). The better agreement between TRBJ2-7 and the DNA end casts doubt on the J call. Per the germline V gene, CDR1 is GTSNPN and CDR2 is SVGIG (reference sequence). The CDR3 is 14 amino acids. CDR3 amino acids: CAWSVDGGGNEQYF. The CDR3 DNA is TGTGCCTGGAGCGTGGACGGGGGAGGCAACGAGCAGTACTTC.

The V and J genes are TRBV6-6 and TRBJ1-5; D is possibly TRBD1 (6 bases). V lost 6 bases and J 0 bases, leaving 12 bases between the germline ends. The CDR3 runs to 15 residues. Germline V gene lookup returns CDR1 MNHNY and CDR2 SVGAGI (reference sequence). The CDR3 spells CASSRTVLSNQPQHF. The DNA for the CDR3 is TGTGCCAGCAGCAGGACAGTGCTTAGCAATCAGCCCCAGCATTTT.

The rearrangement uses TRBV27 and TRBJ1-1, with a tentative D call TRBD1 (6 bases). The length of the CDR3 is 16 residues. Germline CDR1 MNHEY, CDR2 SMNVEV (reference sequence). V was clipped by 6 bases and J by 1 base, with 18 bases between them. In DNA form, the CDR3 reads TGTGCCAGCAGAGAAAACCACGGGACACCGAACACTGAAGCTTTCTTT. It codes for CASRENHGTPNTEAFF.

This chain connects TRBV7-8 to TRBJ2-3; 7 nucleotides line up with TRBD2. There are 15 residues in the CDR3. Trimming cost V 4 bases and J 5 bases; bases outside gene matches: 9. Germline V gene data show CDR1 as SGHVS and CDR2 as FQNEAQ. CDR3 DNA: TGTGCCAGCAGCTCGGGGGGAGGACTGATAGATACGCAGTATTTT. Translating it yields CASSSGGGLIDTQYF. Variable domain in full (rest from reference TRBV7-8 and TRBJ2-3): GAGVSQSPRYKVAKRGQDVALRCDPISGHVSLFWYQQALGQGPEFLTYFQNEAQLDKSGLPSDRFFAERPEGSVSTLKIQRTQQEDSAVYLCASSSGGGLIDTQYFGPGTRLTVL.

J is TRBJ1-3 and V is TRBV7-2; D remains unclear. The germline CDR1 and CDR2 sequences are SGHTA and FQGNSA. This CDR3 has 12 residues. Trimming removed 2 bases at V and 5 bases at J, with 4 bases between. The CDR3 region has the DNA TGTGCCAGCAGCTTAAACAGAAACACCATATATTTT. Its protein is CASSLNRNTIYF.

By share, this clone counts as medium-sized (0.01 to 0.1%). The chain couples TRBV2 to TRBJ2-5, with 7 bases aligning to TRBD2. V trimming: 5 bases; J trimming: 1 base; junction bases outside the gene matches: 4. This CDR3 has 14 residues. Germline V lookup: CDR1 SNHLY, CDR2 FYNNEI. The CDR3: CASSTLAAQETQYF. As DNA, the CDR3 is TGTGCCAGCAGTACGCTAGCGGCCCAAGAGACCCAGTACTTC.

The chain has TRBV19 and TRBJ1-2; D unclear. This CDR3 is 16 amino acids long. CDR1 and CDR2 (germline): LNHDA, SQIVND (reference sequence). Trimming cost V 1 base and J 2 bases, with 14 bases left between them. The CDR3 spells CASSIGFALLNYGYTF. CDR3 DNA: TGTGCCAGTAGTATAGGATTCGCACTCCTGAACTATGGCTACACCTTC.

The chain combines TRBV5-4 with TRBJ2-1, with 10 nucleotides matching TRBD1. V was pared by 4 bases and J by 10 bases, with 14 bases of the junction left unmatched. The CDR3 has 16 amino acids. The V gene's germline CDR1 is SGHNT and CDR2 YYREEE (reference sequence). The CDR3 region has the DNA TGTGCCAGCAGCATCCCCCGGGACAGGGGATTAGGGGAGCAGTTCTTC. The encoded protein is CASSIPRDRGLGEQFF.

CDR3 nucleotides: TGTGCCAGCAGCGAGAGGGGTTCCAGCAATGAGCAGTTCTTC. Its protein product is CASSERGSSNEQFF. The V and J genes are TRBV9 and TRBJ2-1, with D perhaps TRBD1 or TRBD2 (5 bases each). This CDR3 is 14 amino acids long. Germline CDR1 is SGDLS and CDR2 is YYNGEE. Trimming pared 3 bases from V and 6 bases from J, leaving 13 bases between.

The chain links TRBV4-2 to TRBJ2-1; 14 bases align to TRBD2. V gave up 5 bases and J gave up 10 bases; unmatched junction bases: 7. Germline CDR1 reads LGHNA; CDR2 reads YNFKEQ. The CDR3 is 15 amino acids. The DNA for the CDR3 is TGTGCCAGCAGCTTGGGACTAGCGGGAGCTCGGGAGCAGTTCTTC. This sequence encodes CASSLGLAGAREQFF.

This chain uses TRBV9 with TRBJ2-3, with D hard to call. The V end lost 0 bases, the J end lost 7 bases, and 9 bases lay between the germline ends. This CDR3 is built from 13 residues. Germline assignment: CDR1 SGDLS and CDR2 YYNGEE. This chain's CDR3 is CASSVDGRNTQYF. CDR3 sequence (DNA): TGTGCCAGCAGCGTAGATGGACGCAATACGCAGTATTTT.

The V and J genes are TRBV7-4 and TRBJ2-1; D is unclear. CDR3 size: 15 residues. Per the germline V gene, CDR1 is SGHVT and CDR2 is SQSDAQ. V dropped 1 base and J dropped 7 bases, with 14 bases sitting between them. CDR3 loop: CASSLGTNSQNEQFF. The CDR3 DNA follows: TGTGCCAGCAGCTTAGGAACTAATTCCCAGAATGAGCAGTTCTTC.

In this sample, this clone turned up once. The chain uses TRBV29-1 and TRBJ1-1; perhaps TRBD1 as D (6 bases). The CDR3 extends over 14 amino acids. The V gene lost 4 bases and the J gene lost 4 bases, with 16 bases spanning the gap. The germline V gene encodes CDR1 SQVTM and CDR2 ANQGSEA. CDR3 sequence: CSVVGRTASTEAFF. DNA for the CDR3: TGCAGCGTTGTGGGAAGGACAGCGAGCACTGAAGCTTTCTTT.